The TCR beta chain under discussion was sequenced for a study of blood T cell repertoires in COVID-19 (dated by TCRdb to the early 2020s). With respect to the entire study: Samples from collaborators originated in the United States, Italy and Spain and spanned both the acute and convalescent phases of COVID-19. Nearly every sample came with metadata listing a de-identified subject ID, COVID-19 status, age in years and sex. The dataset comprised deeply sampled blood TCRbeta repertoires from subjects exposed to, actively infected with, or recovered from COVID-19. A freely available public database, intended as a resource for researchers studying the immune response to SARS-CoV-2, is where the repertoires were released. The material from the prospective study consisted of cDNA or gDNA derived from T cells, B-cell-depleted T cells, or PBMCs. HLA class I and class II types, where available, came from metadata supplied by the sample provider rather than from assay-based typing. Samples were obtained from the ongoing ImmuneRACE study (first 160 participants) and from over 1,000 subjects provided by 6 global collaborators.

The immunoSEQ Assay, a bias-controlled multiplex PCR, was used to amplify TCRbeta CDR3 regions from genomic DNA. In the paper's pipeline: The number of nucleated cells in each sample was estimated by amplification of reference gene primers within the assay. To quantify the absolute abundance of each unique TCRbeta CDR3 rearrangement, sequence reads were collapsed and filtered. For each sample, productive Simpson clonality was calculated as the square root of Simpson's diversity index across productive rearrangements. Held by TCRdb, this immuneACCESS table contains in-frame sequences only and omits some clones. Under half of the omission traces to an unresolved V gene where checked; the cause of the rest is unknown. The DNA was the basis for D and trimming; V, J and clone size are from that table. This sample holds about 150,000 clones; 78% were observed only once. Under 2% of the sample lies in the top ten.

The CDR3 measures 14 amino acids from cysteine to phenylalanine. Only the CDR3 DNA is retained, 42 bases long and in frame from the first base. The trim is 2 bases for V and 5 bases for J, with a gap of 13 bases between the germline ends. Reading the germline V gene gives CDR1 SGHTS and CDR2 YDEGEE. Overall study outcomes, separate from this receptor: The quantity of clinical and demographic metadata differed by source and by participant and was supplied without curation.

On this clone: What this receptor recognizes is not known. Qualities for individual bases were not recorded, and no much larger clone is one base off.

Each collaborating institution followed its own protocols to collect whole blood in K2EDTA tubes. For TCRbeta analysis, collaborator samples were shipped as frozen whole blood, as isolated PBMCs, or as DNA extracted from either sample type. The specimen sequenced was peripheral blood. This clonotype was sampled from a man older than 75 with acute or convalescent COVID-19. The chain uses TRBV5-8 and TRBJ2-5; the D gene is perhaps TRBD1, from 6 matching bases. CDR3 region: CASSFRGQWETQYF. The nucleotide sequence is TGTGCCAGCAGCTTTAGAGGACAGTGGGAGACCCAGTACTTC.